This TCR beta chain was sequenced for a study of T cells after yellow fever vaccination. CDR3 length: 14 residues. Trimming left V 6 bases short and J 6 bases short, with 17 bases between. Template switching with 5'RACE generated the TCR cDNA and added a universal primer site and UMIs. A single record per CDR3 protein comes from TCRdb applying MiXCR to the 5' RACE reads. The sample yields 150,000 to 200,000 distinct CDR3 sequences, approximately 10% seen once. The clonotype was recovered from a young man who received the YFV17D yellow fever vaccine. The starting material was CD8+ T cells sorted from PBMCs, obtained 15 days after the yellow fever booster vaccination. V gene TRBV12-3 or TRBV12-4 combines with J gene TRBJ1-1, with D tentatively TRBD1 (5 bases). The CDR3, as DNA: TGTGCCAGCAGCACCCCAGGGCTAAGCCCTGAAGCTTTCTTT. Its translation is CASSTPGLSPEAFF.